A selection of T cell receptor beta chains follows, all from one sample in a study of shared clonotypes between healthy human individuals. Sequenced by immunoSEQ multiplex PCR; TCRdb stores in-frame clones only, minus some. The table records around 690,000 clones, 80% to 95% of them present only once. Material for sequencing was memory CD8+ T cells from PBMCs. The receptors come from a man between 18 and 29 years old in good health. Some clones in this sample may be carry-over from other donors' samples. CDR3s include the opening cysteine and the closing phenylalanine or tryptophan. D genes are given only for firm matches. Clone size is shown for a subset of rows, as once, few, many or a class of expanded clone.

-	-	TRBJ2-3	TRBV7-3	CASSPRDNFDTQYF	TGTGCCAGCAGCCCCCGGGACAACTTTGATACGCAGTATTTT
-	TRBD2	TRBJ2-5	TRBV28	CASRSITLLARRETQYF	TGTGCCAGCAGGTCCATAACCCTACTAGCGAGGAGAGAGACCCAGTACTTC
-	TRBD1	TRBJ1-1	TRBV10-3	CAIRGQGDQAFF	TGTGCCATCAGGGGACAGGGGGATCAAGCTTTCTTT
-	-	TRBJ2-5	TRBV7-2	CASSLFYRSQETQYF	TGTGCCAGCAGCTTATTTTACAGGAGCCAAGAGACCCAGTACTTC
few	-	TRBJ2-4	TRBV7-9	CASSLGRTENIQYF	TGTGCCAGCAGCTTAGGTAGGACAGAAAACATTCAGTACTTC
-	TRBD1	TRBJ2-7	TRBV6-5	CASSKTGEAYEQYF	TGTGCCAGCAGCAAGACAGGGGAGGCCTACGAGCAGTACTTC
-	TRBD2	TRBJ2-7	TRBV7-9	CASSTGLAGGSYEQYF	TGCGCCAGCAGCACTGGACTAGCGGGAGGGTCCTACGAGCAGTACTTC
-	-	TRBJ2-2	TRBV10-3	CAISGIGQGVGELFF	TGTGCCATCAGTGGTATTGGGCAGGGTGTGGGGGAGCTGTTTTTT
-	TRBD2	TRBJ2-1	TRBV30	CAWSVLAGMANEQFF	TGTGCCTGGAGTGTACTAGCGGGAATGGCCAATGAGCAGTTCTTC
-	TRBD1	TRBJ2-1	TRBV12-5	CASGPTGGYSYNEQFF	TGTGCTAGTGGGCCCACAGGGGGCTACTCCTACAATGAGCAGTTCTTC
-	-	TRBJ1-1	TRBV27	CASSLQGRYTEAFF	TGTGCCAGCAGTTTACAGGGTCGATATACTGAAGCTTTCTTT
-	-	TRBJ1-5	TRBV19	CASSIRVGRGSNQPQHF	TGTGCCAGTAGTATTCGGGTTGGCAGGGGTAGTAATCAGCCCCAGCATTTT
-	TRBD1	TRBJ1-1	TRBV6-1	CATSDRGLNTEAFF	TGTGCCACCTCTGACAGGGGGCTGAACACTGAAGCTTTCTTT
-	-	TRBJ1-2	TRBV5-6	CASSLGAGLRETF	TGTGCCAGCAGCTTGGGAGCAGGGCTACGGGAAACCTTC
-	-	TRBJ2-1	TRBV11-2	CASSFGASEQFF	TGTGCCAGCAGCTTTGGGGCCAGTGAGCAGTTCTTC
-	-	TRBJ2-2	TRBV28	CASRDAAELFF	TGTGCCAGCAGAGACGCAGCTGAGCTGTTTTTT
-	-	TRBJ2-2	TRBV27	CASRQGNTGELFF	TGTGCCAGCAGGCAGGGGAACACCGGGGAGCTGTTTTTT
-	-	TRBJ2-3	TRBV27	CASSLDRRWADTQYF	TGTGCCAGCAGTTTAGACCGGAGATGGGCAGATACGCAGTATTTT
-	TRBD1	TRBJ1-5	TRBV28	CASNFYRGNQPQHF	TGTGCCAGCAATTTCTACAGGGGGAATCAGCCCCAGCATTTT
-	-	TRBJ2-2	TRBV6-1	CASSEYRGGTGELFF	TGTGCCAGCAGTGAATACAGGGGAGGCACCGGGGAGCTGTTTTTT
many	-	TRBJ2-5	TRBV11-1	CASSLESETQYF	TGTGCCAGCAGCTTAGAATCTGAGACCCAGTACTTC
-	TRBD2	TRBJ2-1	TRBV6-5	CASSLAGDYNEQFF	TGTGCCAGCAGTTTAGCGGGAGACTACAATGAGCAGTTCTTC
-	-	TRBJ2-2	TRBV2	CASRENPGELFF	TGTGCCAGTCGGGAGAACCCCGGGGAGCTGTTTTTT
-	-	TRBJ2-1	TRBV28	CASSDRAGAHNEQFF	TGTGCCAGCAGTGACAGGGCGGGAGCCCACAATGAGCAGTTCTTC